This paragraph reports one T cell receptor (beta chain). The germline CDR1 and CDR2 sequences are SEHNR and FQNEAQ (reference sequence). The CDR3 loop spans 15 amino acids. V lost 4 bases, J lost 5 bases, and 3 bases stayed unmatched. Sequencing was performed with immunoSEQ multiplex PCR; in TCRdb, only in-frame clones are kept and a portion is missing. This table has around 63,000 clones, around 94% appearing once. This specimen comes from a study of T cell changes during pregnancy in multiple sclerosis. This TCR was sampled from a female donor in good health, enrolled as a control in a pregnancy study. The sequencing here drew on CD8+ T cells from peripheral blood mononuclear cells, taken in the third trimester of pregnancy. V is TRBV7-9 and J is TRBJ2-3; 13 bases align to TRBD2. The CDR3 sequence: CASSYTSGGVDTQYF. DNA of the CDR3: TGTGCCAGCAGCTACACTAGCGGGGGGGTAGATACGCAGTATTTT.